The T cell receptor beta chain described here comes from a study of OX40 agonist ivuxolimab in advanced cancers. Sequencing used immunoSEQ multiplex PCR; TCRdb keeps in-frame clones, though not all of them. The sample carries tens of thousands of clones, almost 90% recorded once. Comment on this clone: The sample holds other DNA sequences that translate to the same CDR3.

The CDR3 is made up of 12 amino acids. From germline, CDR1 is SEHNR and CDR2 FQNEAQ (reference sequence). Trimming removed 3 bases from V and 5 bases from J, with 4 bases in between. The origin of this receptor is an adult with an advanced solid tumor such as melanoma, head and neck, liver or kidney cancer. The sequencing used CD4+ or CD8+ T cells sorted from blood, collected in a trial of the OX40 agonist ivuxolimab. The chain recombines TRBV7-9 with TRBJ2-2, with D unresolved. The CDR3: CASSLGTGELFF. The CDR3 region has the DNA TGTGCCAGCAGCTTGGGGACCGGGGAGCTGTTTTTT.